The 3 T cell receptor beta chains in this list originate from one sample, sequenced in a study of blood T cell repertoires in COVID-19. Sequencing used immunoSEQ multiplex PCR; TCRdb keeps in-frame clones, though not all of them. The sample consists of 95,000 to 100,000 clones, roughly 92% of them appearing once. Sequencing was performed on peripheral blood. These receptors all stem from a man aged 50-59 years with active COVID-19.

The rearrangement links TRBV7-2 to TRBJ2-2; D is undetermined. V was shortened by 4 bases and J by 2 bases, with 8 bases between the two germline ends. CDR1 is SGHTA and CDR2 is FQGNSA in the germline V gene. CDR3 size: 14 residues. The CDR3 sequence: CASSSDINTGELFF. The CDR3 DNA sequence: TGTGCCAGCAGCTCCGACATTAACACCGGGGAGCTGTTTTTT.

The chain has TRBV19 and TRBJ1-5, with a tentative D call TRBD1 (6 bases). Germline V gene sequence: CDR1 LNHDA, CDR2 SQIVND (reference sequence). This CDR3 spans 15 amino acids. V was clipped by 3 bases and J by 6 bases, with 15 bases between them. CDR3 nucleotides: TGTGCCAGTAGTATCCCGCCAGGGGATGGTCAGCCCCAGCATTTT. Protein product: CASSIPPGDGQPQHF.

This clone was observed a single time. The CDR3 sequence: CASSLDASEAFF. Written as DNA, the CDR3 is TGTGCCAGCAGCTTGGATGCTAGCGAAGCTTTCTTT. This rearrangement joins TRBV5-4 to TRBJ1-1; D is unresolved. Trimming left V 0 bases short and J 8 bases short, with 8 bases between. The germline V gene has CDR1 SGHNT and CDR2 YYREEE (reference sequence). The CDR3 length is 12 residues.